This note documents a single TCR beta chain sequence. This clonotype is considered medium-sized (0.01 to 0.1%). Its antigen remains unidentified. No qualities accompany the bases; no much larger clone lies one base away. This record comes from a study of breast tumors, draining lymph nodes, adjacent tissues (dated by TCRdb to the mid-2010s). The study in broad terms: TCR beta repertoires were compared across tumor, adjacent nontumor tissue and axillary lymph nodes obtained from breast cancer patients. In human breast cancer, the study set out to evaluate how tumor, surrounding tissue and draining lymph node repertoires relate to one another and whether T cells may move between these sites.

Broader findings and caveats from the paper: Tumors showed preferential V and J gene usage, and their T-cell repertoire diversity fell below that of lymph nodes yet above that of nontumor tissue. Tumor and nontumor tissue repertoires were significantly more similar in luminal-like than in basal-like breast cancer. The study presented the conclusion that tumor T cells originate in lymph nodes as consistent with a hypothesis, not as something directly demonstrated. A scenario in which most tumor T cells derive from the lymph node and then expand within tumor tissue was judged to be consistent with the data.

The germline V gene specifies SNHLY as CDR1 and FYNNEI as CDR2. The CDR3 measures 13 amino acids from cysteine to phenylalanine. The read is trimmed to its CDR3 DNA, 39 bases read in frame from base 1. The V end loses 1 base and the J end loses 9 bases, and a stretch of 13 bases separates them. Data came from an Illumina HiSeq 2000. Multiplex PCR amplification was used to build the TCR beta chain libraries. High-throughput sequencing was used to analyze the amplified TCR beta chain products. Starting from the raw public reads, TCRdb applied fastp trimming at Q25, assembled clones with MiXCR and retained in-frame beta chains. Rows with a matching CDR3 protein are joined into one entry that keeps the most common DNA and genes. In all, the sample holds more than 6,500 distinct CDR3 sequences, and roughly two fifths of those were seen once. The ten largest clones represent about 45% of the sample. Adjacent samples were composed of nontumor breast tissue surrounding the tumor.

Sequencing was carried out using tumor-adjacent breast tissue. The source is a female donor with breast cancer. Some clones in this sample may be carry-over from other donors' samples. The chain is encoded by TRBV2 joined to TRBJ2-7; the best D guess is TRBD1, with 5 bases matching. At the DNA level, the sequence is TGTGCCAGCAGTGAAGACCAGGGTCCGGCGCAGTACTTC. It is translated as CASSEDQGPAQYF.